This T cell receptor (beta chain) was sequenced for a study of T-cell reconstitution after alpha-beta-depleted transplantation in children. Study-level findings and limits: Where alpha-beta T cells came from about two months after transplant was reportedly several hundred expanded graft clones. Counts and diversity of T cells one year after transplant came mostly from newly produced T cells.

Molecular barcoding with unique molecular identifiers was used for the TCRbeta library. One entry per CDR3 protein results from TCRdb running MiXCR on the PCR reads. There are hundreds of thousands of distinct CDR3 sequences in the sample; around 15% occur only once, and approximately 29% lies in the top ten. This clonotype was counted at least ten times. Its antigen is unidentified. This CDR3 contains 15 residues. Germline assignment: CDR1 MNHEY and CDR2 SVGAGI. Trimming took 0 bases from V and 5 from J, leaving 10 bases between them. The sequences come from PBMCs, mostly from graft donor cells, collected 360 days after TCRalphabeta/CD19-depleted stem cell transplant. This clonotype originated in a boy under two years old who had a stem cell transplant for Wiskott-Aldrich syndrome, so the T cells may come from the graft donor. The chain couples TRBV6-5 to TRBJ1-4; D gene ambiguous. The chain's CDR3 is CASSYSAGPNEKLFF. The CDR3 bases are TGTGCCAGCAGTTACTCGGCAGGTCCCAATGAAAAACTGTTTTTT.